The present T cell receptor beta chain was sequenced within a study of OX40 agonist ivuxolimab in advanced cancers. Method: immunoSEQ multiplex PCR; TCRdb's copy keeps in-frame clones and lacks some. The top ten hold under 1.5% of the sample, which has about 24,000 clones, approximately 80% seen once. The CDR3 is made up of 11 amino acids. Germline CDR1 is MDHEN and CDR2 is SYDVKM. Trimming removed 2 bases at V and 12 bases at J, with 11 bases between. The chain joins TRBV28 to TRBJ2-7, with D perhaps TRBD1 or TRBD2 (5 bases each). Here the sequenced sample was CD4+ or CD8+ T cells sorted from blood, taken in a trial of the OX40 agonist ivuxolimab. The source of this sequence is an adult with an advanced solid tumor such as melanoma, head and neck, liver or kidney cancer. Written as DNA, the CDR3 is TGTGCCAGCAGTTTAGGGACCGCTCCGTACTTC. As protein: CASSLGTAPYF.